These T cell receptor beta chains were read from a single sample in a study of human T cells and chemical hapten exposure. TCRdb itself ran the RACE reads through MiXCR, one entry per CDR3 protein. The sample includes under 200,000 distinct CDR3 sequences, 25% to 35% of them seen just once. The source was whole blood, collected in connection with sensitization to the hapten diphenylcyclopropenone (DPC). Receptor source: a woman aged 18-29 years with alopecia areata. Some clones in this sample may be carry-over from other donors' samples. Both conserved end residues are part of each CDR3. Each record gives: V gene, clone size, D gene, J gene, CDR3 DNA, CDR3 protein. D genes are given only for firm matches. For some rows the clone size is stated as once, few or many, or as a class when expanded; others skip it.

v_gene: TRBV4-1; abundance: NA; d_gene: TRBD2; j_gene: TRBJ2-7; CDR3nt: TGCGCCAGCAGCTCCCAGGTCGGGGGGGGTTCCTACGAGCAGTACTTC; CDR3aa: CASSSQVGGGSYEQYF
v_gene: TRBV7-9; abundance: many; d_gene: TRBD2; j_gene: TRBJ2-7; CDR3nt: TGTGCCAGCAGGGGGTCGACTAGCCCGAGCTCCTACGAGCAGTACTTC; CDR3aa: CASRGSTSPSSYEQYF
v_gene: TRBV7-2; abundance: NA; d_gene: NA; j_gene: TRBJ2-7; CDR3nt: TGTGCCAGCAGCTTAGCCCCCTCACTAGGCCCAGAGAAATACGAGCAGTACTTC; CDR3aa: CASSLAPSLGPEKYEQYF
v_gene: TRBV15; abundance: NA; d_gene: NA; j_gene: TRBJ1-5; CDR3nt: TGTGCCACCAGCAGTAATTCGGGGCCCCAGCATTTT; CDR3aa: CATSSNSGPQHF
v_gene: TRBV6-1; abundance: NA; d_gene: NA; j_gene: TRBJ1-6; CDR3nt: TGTGCCAGCAGTGAAGCGAGGTTTTCACCCCTCCACTTT; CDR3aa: CASSEARFSPLHF
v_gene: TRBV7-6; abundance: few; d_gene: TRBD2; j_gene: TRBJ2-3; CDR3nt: TGTGCCAGCAGCTTAGCGTCGGGATTCCTCTCTGGAAAGCGGGGGGGCCTGGTGACAGATACGCAGTATTTT; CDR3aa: CASSLASGFLSGKRGGLVTDTQYF
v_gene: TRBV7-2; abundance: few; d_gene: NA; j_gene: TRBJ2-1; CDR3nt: TGTGCCAGCAGCTTAAATGGGGGGAATGAGCAGTTCTTC; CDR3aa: CASSLNGGNEQFF
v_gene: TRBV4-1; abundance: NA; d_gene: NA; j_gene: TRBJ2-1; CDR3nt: TGCGCCAGCAGCCAAGATCAGGGTCGTAGTGAGCAGTTCTTC; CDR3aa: CASSQDQGRSEQFF
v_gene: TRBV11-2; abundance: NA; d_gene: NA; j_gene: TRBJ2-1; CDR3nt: TGTGCCAGCAGCTTAGTCCTTCATCGGAATGAGCAGTTCTTC; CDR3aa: CASSLVLHRNEQFF
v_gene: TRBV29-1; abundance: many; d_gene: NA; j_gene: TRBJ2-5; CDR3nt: TGCAGCGTTGAGACCCCGGGAGCAAGGCAGGAGACCCAGTACTTC; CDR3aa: CSVETPGARQETQYF
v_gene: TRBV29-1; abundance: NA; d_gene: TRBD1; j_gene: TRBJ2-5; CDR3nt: TGCAGCGCTAGAACCGGGACAGGGAAGGAGACCCAGTACTTC; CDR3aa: CSARTGTGKETQYF
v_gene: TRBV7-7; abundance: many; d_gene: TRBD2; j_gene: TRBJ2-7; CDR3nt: TGTGCTAGCAGTCTAGCGGGGAATTACGAGCAGTACTTC; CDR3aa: CASSLAGNYEQYF
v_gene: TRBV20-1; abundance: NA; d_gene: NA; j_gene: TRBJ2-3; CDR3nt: TGCAGTGCCCCCCCGGGGGGCCCTAGCACAGATACGCAGTATTTT; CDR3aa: CSAPPGGPSTDTQYF
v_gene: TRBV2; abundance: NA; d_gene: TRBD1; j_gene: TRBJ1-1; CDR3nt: TGTGCCAGCAGTGATGAACAGGGGCCTGCTGAAGCTTTCTTT; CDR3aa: CASSDEQGPAEAFF
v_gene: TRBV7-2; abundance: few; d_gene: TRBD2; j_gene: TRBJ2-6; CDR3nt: TGTGCCAGCAGCTTAGTAGGGACTAGAGGGACTGGGGCCAACGTCCTGACTTTC; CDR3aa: CASSLVGTRGTGANVLTF
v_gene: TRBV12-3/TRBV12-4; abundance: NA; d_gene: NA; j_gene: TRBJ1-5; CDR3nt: TGTGCCAGCAGTTTCAGAAGCAATCAGCCCCAGCATTTT; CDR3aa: CASSFRSNQPQHF
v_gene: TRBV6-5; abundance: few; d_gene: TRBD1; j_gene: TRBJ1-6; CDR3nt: TGTGCCAGCAGTTACTCGGGACAGGGGAATAATTCACCCCTCCACTTT; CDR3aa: CASSYSGQGNNSPLHF
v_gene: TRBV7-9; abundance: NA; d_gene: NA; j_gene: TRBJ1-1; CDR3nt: TGTGCCAGCTCGGCAGGGGTAACTGAAGCTTTCTTT; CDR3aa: CASSAGVTEAFF
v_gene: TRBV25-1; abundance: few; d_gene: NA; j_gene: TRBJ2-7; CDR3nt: TGTGCCAGCAGTCAGCTAGGGGAGCAGTACTTC; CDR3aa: CASSQLGEQYF
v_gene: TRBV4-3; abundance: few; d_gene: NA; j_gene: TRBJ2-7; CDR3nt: TGCGCCAGCAGCCAAGCGACTCGCTACGAGCAGTACTTC; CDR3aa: CASSQATRYEQYF
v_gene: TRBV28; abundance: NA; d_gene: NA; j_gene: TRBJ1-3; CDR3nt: TGTGCCAGCAGCTCCCCAGTTGTGGGAAACACCATATATTTT; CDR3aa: CASSSPVVGNTIYF
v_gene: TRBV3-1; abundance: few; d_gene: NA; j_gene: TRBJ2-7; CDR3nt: TGTGCCAGCAACCTAAAGGGTGCCTACGAGCAGTACTTC; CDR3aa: CASNLKGAYEQYF